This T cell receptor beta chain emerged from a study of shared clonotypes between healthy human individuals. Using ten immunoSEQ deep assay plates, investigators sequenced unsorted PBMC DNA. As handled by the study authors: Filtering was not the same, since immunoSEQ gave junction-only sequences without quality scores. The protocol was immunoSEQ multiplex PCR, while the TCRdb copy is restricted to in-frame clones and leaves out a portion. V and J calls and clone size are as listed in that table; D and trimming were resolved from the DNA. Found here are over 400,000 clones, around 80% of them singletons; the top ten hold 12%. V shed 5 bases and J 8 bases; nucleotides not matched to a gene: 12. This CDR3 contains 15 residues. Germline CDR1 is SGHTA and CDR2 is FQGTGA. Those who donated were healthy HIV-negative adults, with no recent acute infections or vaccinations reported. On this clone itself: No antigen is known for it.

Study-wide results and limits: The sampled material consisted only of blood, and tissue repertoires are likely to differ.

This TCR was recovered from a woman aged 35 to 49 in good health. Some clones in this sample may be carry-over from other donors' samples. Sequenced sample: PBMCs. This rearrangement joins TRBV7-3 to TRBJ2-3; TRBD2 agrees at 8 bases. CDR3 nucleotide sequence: TGTGCCAGCAGCCCGACACTAGCGGAAGTTCGTACGCAGTATTTT. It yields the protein CASSPTLAEVRTQYF.